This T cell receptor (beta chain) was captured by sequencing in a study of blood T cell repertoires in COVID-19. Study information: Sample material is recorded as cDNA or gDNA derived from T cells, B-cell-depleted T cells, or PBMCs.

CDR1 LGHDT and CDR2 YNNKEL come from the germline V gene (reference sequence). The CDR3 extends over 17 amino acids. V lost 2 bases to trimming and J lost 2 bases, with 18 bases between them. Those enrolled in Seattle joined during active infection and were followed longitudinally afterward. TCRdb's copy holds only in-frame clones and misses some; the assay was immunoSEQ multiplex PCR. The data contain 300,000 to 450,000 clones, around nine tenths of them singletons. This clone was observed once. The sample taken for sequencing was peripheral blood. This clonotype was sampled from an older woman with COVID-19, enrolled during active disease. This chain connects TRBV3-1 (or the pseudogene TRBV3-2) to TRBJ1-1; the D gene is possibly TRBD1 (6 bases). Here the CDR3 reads CASSQSRTGWRNTEAFF. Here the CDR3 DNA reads TGTGCCAGCAGCCAATCAAGAACAGGGTGGAGAAACACTGAAGCTTTCTTT.